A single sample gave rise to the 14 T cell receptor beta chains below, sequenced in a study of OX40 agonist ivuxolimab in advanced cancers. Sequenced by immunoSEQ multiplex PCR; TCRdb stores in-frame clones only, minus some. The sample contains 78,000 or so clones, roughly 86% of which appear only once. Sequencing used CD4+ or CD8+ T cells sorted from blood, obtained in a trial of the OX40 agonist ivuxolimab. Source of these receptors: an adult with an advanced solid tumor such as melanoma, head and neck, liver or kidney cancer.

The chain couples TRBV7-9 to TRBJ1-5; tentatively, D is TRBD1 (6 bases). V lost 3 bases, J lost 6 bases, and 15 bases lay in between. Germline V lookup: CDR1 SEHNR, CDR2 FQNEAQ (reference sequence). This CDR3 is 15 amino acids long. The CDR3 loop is CASSFDGGLGQPQHF. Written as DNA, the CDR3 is TGTGCCAGCAGCTTTGATGGGGGGCTTGGTCAGCCCCAGCATTTT.

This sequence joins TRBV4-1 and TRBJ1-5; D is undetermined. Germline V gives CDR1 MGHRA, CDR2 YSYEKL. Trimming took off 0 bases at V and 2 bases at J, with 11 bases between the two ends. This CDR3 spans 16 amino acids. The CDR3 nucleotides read TGCGCCAGCAGCCAAGATGAGCCTAGGGGCAATCAGCCCCAGCATTTT. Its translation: CASSQDEPRGNQPQHF.

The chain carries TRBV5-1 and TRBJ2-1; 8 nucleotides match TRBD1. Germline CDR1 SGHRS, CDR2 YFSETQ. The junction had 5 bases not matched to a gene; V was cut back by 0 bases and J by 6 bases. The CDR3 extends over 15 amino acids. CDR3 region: CASSLVPDRANEQFF. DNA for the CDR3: TGCGCCAGCAGCTTGGTCCCGGACAGGGCCAATGAGCAGTTCTTC.

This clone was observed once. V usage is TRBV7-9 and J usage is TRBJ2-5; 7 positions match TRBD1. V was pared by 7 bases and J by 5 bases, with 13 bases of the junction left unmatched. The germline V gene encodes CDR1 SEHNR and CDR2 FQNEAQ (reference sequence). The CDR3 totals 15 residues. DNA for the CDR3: TGTGCCAGCACCCCGACAGGGACAGACCGGGAGACCCAGTACTTC. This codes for CASTPTGTDRETQYF.

The CDR3 region has the DNA TGTGCCAGCAGCCAAAGGGATCAAGAGACCCAGTACTTC. It translates to CASSQRDQETQYF. V and J are TRBV11-1 and TRBJ2-5; D gene unclear. The germline V and J ends were trimmed by 5 bases and 2 bases, with 9 bases remaining between them. CDR1 is SGHAT and CDR2 is FQDESV in the germline V gene (reference sequence). The CDR3 is made up of 13 amino acids.

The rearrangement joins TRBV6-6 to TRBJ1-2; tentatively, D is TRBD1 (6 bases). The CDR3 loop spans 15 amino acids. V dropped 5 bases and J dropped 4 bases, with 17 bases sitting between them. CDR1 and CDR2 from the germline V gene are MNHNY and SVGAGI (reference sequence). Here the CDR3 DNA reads TGTGCCAGCAGTGGGGAGGGGGGATCTGTCTATGGCTACACCTTC. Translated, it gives CASSGEGGSVYGYTF.

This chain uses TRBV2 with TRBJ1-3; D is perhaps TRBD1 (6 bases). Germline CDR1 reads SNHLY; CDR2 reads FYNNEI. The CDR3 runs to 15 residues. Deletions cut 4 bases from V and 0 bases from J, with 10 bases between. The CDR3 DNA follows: TGTGCCAGCAGTGCGACAGGCCGCTCTGGAAACACCATATATTTT. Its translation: CASSATGRSGNTIYF. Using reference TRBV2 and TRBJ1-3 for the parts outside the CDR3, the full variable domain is EPEVTQTPSHQVTQMGQEVILRCVPISNHLYFYWYRQILGQKVEFLVSFYNNEISEKSEIFDDQFSVERPDGSNFTLKIRSTKLEDSAMYFCASSATGRSGNTIYFGEGSWLTVV.

CDR3 sequence: CASSLALMGRENEKLFF. CDR3 nucleotides: TGCGCCAGCAGCTTGGCCTTAATGGGACGGGAGAATGAAAAACTGTTTTTT. V and J are TRBV5-1 and TRBJ1-4; D is perhaps TRBD1 (5 bases). This CDR3 spans 17 amino acids. Deletions cut 0 bases from V and 5 bases from J, with 17 bases between. In germline, CDR1 is SGHRS, CDR2 YFSETQ.

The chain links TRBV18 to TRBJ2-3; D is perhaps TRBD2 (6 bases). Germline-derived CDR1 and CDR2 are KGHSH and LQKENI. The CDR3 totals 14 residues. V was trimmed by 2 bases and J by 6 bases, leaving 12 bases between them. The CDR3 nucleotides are TGTGCCAGCTCACCAACGTCAGGGAGGGATACGCAGTATTTT. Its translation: CASSPTSGRDTQYF.

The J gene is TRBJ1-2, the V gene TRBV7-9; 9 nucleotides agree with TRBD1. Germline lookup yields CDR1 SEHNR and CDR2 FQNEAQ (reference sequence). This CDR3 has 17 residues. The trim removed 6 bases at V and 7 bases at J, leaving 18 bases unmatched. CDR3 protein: CASRQWGTGSYRGGYTF. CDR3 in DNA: TGTGCCAGCAGACAATGGGGGACAGGGTCATACAGGGGTGGCTACACCTTC.

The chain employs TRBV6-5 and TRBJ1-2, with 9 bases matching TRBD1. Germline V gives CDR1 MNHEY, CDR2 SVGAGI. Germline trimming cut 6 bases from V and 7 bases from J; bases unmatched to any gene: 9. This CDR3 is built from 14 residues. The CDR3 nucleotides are TGTGCCAGCAGGGGACAGGGTCGTTCGGTTGGCTACACCTTC. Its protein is CASRGQGRSVGYTF.

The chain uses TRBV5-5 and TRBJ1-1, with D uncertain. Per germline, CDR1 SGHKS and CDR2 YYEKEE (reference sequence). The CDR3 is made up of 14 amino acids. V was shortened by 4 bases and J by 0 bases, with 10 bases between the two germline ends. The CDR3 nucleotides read TGTGCCAGCAGCCCCCGGGTCTTGAACACTGAAGCTTTCTTT. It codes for CASSPRVLNTEAFF.

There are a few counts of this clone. Here the CDR3 DNA reads TGTGCCAGTAGTATTGGGATGTCGGCCTACGAGCAGTACTTC. Translating it yields CASSIGMSAYEQYF. The chain has TRBV19 and TRBJ2-7, with unresolved D. This CDR3 is 14 amino acids long. Trimming left V 3 bases short and J 2 bases short, with 11 bases between. Germline V CDR1 and CDR2: LNHDA, SQIVND (reference sequence).

The CDR3, as DNA: TGTGCCTGGAGAGGGCCGCCGGAAGATACGCAGTATTTT. Translated, it gives CAWRGPPEDTQYF. V is TRBV30 and J is TRBJ2-3; D uncertain. CDR3 length: 13 amino acids. CDR1 and CDR2 from the germline V gene are GTSNPN and SVGIG (reference sequence). Trimming took off 3 bases at V and 5 bases at J, with 12 bases between the two ends.